This T cell receptor (beta chain) was found in a study of shared clonotypes between healthy human individuals. The protocol was immunoSEQ multiplex PCR, while the TCRdb copy is restricted to in-frame clones and leaves out a portion. The repertoire holds over a million clones, 60% to 80% seen once, with about 1.5% in the top ten. Germline CDR1 is SGDLS and CDR2 is YYNGEE. V lost 3 bases and J 0 bases, leaving 15 bases between the germline ends. This CDR3 is 16 amino acids long. Material: memory CD4+ T cells sorted from blood. Stated subset: CD45RA-negative fraction. This rearrangement joins TRBV9 to TRBJ1-2; no firm D call. The clonotype originates from a man aged 18 to 35 in good health. CDR3 nucleotides: TGTGCCAGCAGCGCCGAGCCGAACCCAGCTAACTATGGCTACACCTTC. It yields the protein CASSAEPNPANYGYTF.